This entry is about one T cell receptor beta chain. As yet, its antigen is unknown. The data were taken from a study of monozygotic twins with inflammatory bowel disease. Study-level findings and limits: The data gave no support to a single strong IBD-associated signal or clonotype.

The blood volume drawn from each donor was roughly 2.5 ml. Skipping T cell sorting, the study isolated total RNA directly from whole blood. Total RNA amounting to approximately 3,300 ng went into each TCR library. TCRdb re-called the 5' RACE reads and shows each CDR3 protein once, DNA omitted. This listing includes a few hundred thousand distinct CDR3 sequences. This TCR was sampled from a human donor with ulcerative colitis or Crohn's disease, or a healthy co-twin of an affected twin (not recorded which). Sequenced material: blood.

The CDR3: CASSLLAGKETQYF. The V and J genes are TRBV7-2 and TRBJ2-5; TCRdb selects TRBD2, and the lack of DNA leaves this call unchecked. The CDR3 has 14 residues. Germline CDR1 SGHTA, CDR2 FQGNSA.